The source of this T cell receptor beta chain is a study of shared T cell receptors in the human thymus. The repertoire was sequenced with immunoSEQ multiplex PCR; TCRdb's copy has only in-frame clones and lacks some. The table shows some 700,000 clones, with roughly 90% occurring only once. The CDR3 is 13 amino acids. Per germline, CDR1 SGDLS and CDR2 YYNGEE. Trimming took off 0 bases at V and 5 bases at J, with 6 bases between the two ends. These data were also filed under a second study, of human thymus T cells. Turning to that study: The donors were infants in Finland with congenital heart defects, otherwise immunologically healthy.

This clonotype was sampled from a boy in the first two years of life with a congenital heart defect. Sequencing was done on a sample of thymocytes. The chain employs TRBV9 and TRBJ2-1; D is uncertain. The CDR3 DNA is TGTGCCAGCAGCGTAGACAGCAACAATGAGCAGTTCTTC. This translates into CASSVDSNNEQFF.